This T cell receptor (beta chain) was retrieved from a study of CD8+CD57+ T cells in acquired aplastic anemia. At the level of the study: Sorted CD4+ plus CD8+ cells gave DNA averaging around 3 ug.

Study findings and constraints: Patients did not significantly differ from controls in CD8+ Simpson's diversity. Roughly 27 sequences, all CD8+ CDR3, were shared between patients and controls.

With regard to this clonotype: Its target is not known.

Germline loops: CDR1 SQVTM, CDR2 ANQGSEA. The CDR3 totals 13 residues. V was pared by 4 bases and J by 5 bases, with 7 bases of the junction left unmatched. Previously, flow cytometry had revealed CD8+CD57+ cell expansion in the patients chosen for sequencing. Genomic DNA, serving as template, underwent TCR beta VDJ and CDR3 profiling. TCRdb re-analysed the reads in MiXCR, keeping a single row per CDR3 protein. The table has around 200,000 distinct CDR3 sequences, 50% to 65% seen once. Sequences were obtained from sorted CD4+, CD8+, or CD8+CD57+ T cells (not recorded which) from PBMCs. The sequence came from a human donor with aplastic anemia. The V call is TRBV29-1, the J call TRBJ1-1; 7 bases map to TRBD1. The CDR3 DNA follows: TGCAGCGTTGCAGAGGGGGCTTGGACTGAAGCTTTCTTT. Translated, it gives CSVAEGAWTEAFF.